The rows below give T cell receptor beta chains drawn from one sample of a study of cytomegalovirus exposure and HLA in healthy donors. Produced via immunoSEQ multiplex PCR; TCRdb's table is partial and in-frame only. The sample holds some 76,000 clones, about 75% seen once. Sequencing input: PBMCs. These receptors all come from a man between 60 and 70 years old in good health and CMV-seropositive. Each CDR3 is given with its conserved first and last residue. D genes are given only for firm matches. Size is stated for part of the rows, as once, few or many counts, or as a class when the clone is expanded.

clone_size j_call d_call v_call cdr3_aa cdr3_nt
. TRBJ1-1 . TRBV5-1 CASSLAALGGEDTEAFF TGCGCCAGCAGCTTGGCCGCATTAGGGGGGGAGGACACTGAAGCTTTCTTT
few TRBJ2-5 TRBD2 TRBV5-6 CASSLSLAGGLETQYF TGTGCCAGCAGCTTATCCCTAGCGGGGGGGCTCGAGACCCAGTACTTC
few TRBJ2-5 . TRBV10-1 CASSEPSGPGTQYF TGCGCCAGCAGTGAGCCCTCAGGGCCCGGGACCCAGTACTTC
. TRBJ2-1 TRBD1 TRBV2 CASSEQGASNEQFF TGTGCCAGCAGTGAGCAGGGGGCCTCCAATGAGCAGTTCTTC
. TRBJ1-4 TRBD1 TRBV5-1 CASSLSGTGSNEKLFF TGCGCCAGCAGCTTATCTGGGACAGGGAGTAACGAAAAACTGTTTTTT
few TRBJ1-5 . TRBV19 CASSRRGTGTDSNQPQHF TGTGCCAGTTCCCGGCGGGGGACCGGGACGGATAGCAATCAGCCCCAGCATTTT
. TRBJ2-1 . TRBV6-1 CASSEAGRLNEQFF TGTGCCAGCAGTGAGGCGGGCAGGCTCAATGAGCAGTTCTTC
. TRBJ2-2 TRBD2 TRBV7-9 CASSLTGLENTGELFF TGTGCCAGCAGCTTAACGGGACTAGAGAACACCGGGGAGCTGTTTTTT
. TRBJ1-1 . TRBV5-6 CASSLGVGRGAFF TGTGCCAGCAGCTTGGGGGTAGGCAGGGGAGCTTTCTTT
. TRBJ2-7 . TRBV2 CAITDTSREQYF TGTGCCATCACGGACACTTCTCGGGAGCAGTACTTC
. TRBJ2-2 TRBD2 TRBV7-6 CASSLEGLAGELFF TGTGCCAGCAGCTTAGAAGGACTAGCCGGGGAGCTGTTTTTT
once TRBJ2-1 . TRBV11-2 CASSLVRGGDEQFF TGTGCCAGCAGCTTAGTCCGGGGTGGCGATGAGCAGTTCTTC
. TRBJ2-2 TRBD2 TRBV19 CASGLRLAVELFF TGTGCCAGTGGCCTAAGACTAGCCGTGGAGCTGTTTTTT
. TRBJ2-1 TRBD1 TRBV11-3 CASSGGTGLENEQFF TGTGCCAGCAGCGGAGGGACAGGGCTGGAGAATGAGCAGTTCTTC
. TRBJ2-5 . TRBV4-1 CASSQVSRSQETQYF TGCGCCAGCAGCCAAGTAAGCCGAAGCCAAGAGACCCAGTACTTC
. TRBJ2-7 . TRBV28 CASSLPEGVYEQYF TGTGCCAGCAGTTTACCCGAGGGGGTCTACGAGCAGTACTTC